The 2 T cell receptor beta chains in this list originate from one sample, sequenced in a study of identical twins. TCRdb reanalysed the 5' RACE reads using MiXCR and keeps one entry per CDR3 protein. The sample shows hundreds of thousands of distinct CDR3 sequences, roughly 20% of them seen only once. In addition, the sample was reused for a study of T cells expressing NK-cell markers.

The sample was PBMCs. Receptors were obtained from a woman aged 18-29 years in good health.

This clonotype has only a few counts. The rearrangement joins TRBV7-6 to TRBJ2-5, with D possibly being TRBD1 (5 bases). This CDR3 has 15 amino acids. Germline V gives CDR1 SGHVS, CDR2 FNYEAQ. The ends were cut back, 1 base at V and 5 bases at J, with 14 bases in the middle. CDR3 bases: TGTGCCAGCAGCTTAGAACCCCAGGGTATCGAGACCCAGTACTTC. The encoded protein is CASSLEPQGIETQYF. Complete variable domain (other parts from reference TRBV7-6 and TRBJ2-5): GAGVSQSPRYKVTKRGQDVALRCDPISGHVSLYWYRQALGQGPEFLTYFNYEAQQDKSGLPNDRFSAERPEGSISTLTIQRTEQRDSAMYRCASSLEPQGIETQYFGPGTRLLVL.

The V and J genes are TRBV5-1 and TRBJ2-2, with D unresolved. CDR1 is SGHRS, CDR2 YFSETQ, per germline. This CDR3 contains 14 residues. Trimming left V 0 bases short and J 6 bases short, with 9 bases between. CDR3 sequence: CASSLVAPAGELFF. CDR3 nucleotides: TGCGCCAGCAGCTTGGTAGCCCCGGCCGGGGAGCTGTTTTTT.